The 22 T cell receptor beta chains listed next were all sequenced from one sample in a study of CD8 T cells in ankylosing spondylitis (dated by TCRdb to between 2016 and 2019). On the study overall, not on this receptor specifically: A TCR beta motif made up of roughly eight highly homologous amino acid variants appeared to be characteristic of blood from ankylosing spondylitis patients.

The method was 5' RACE. This sample was sequenced with an Illumina HiSeq 2500. Starting from the raw public reads, TCRdb applied fastp trimming at Q25, assembled clones with MiXCR and retained in-frame beta chains. Duplicate CDR3 protein sequences are folded into a single record with the most common DNA and genes. The sample records fewer than 550,000 distinct CDR3 sequences, 5.3% of which are singletons. Roughly 3.3% of the sample rests with the top ten. These receptors' targets are unknown. The material sequenced was blood, either unsorted or a sorted T cell fraction (not recorded which). The receptors were gathered from a male donor with ankylosing spondylitis.

The gene calls are TRBV20-1 and TRBJ2-5; tentative D call: TRBD1 (6 bases). Trimming took 5 bases from V and 0 from J, leaving 13 bases between them. Germline V gives CDR1 DFQATT, CDR2 SNEGSKA (reference sequence). This CDR3 region has 14 residues. The CDR3 spells CSALGTQYQETQYF. CDR3 nucleotide sequence: TGCAGTGCTCTCGGGACACAGTACCAAGAGACCCAGTACTTC.

The table lists this clonotype with many counts. The chain is built from TRBV20-1 and TRBJ1-6; D unclear. The CDR3 length is 12 residues. Germline CDR1 DFQATT, CDR2 SNEGSKA (reference sequence). V was shortened by 3 bases and J by 10 bases, with 10 bases between the two germline ends. This chain's CDR3 is CSARRWESPLHF. DNA of the CDR3: TGCAGTGCTAGGAGGTGGGAATCACCCCTCCACTTT.

At least ten counts were recorded for this clonotype. V gene TRBV5-1 combines with J gene TRBJ2-6, with D possibly matching TRBD2 (5 bases). Between the trimmed V and J ends, which lost 2 bases and 0 bases, there was a span of 9 bases. The CDR3 is 16 residues long. The germline CDR1 and CDR2 sequences are SGHRS and YFSETQ. The DNA of the CDR3 is TGCGCCAGCAGCTTAGGACTTAGCTCTGGGGCCAACGTCCTGACTTTC. It encodes CASSLGLSSGANVLTF. The full variable domain, its missing parts supplied by reference TRBV5-1 and TRBJ2-6, is KAGVTQTPRYLIKTRGQQVTLSCSPISGHRSVSWYQQTPGQGLQFLFEYFSETQRNKGNFPGRFSGRQFSNSRSEMNVSTLELGDSALYLCASSLGLSSGANVLTFGAGSRLTVL.

This clonotype occurred a few times. The genes are TRBV20-1 and TRBJ2-2; 14 nucleotides line up with TRBD2. This CDR3 spans 18 amino acids. Germline V gene sequence: CDR1 DFQATT, CDR2 SNEGSKA (reference sequence). V was clipped by 3 bases and J by 2 bases; unmatched bases: 8. This chain's CDR3 is CSARGTSGGGGNTGELFF. In nucleotides, the CDR3 is TGCAGTGCTAGGGGGACTAGCGGGGGAGGAGGAAACACCGGGGAGCTGTTTTTT.

V and J are TRBV11-1 and TRBJ2-2; the match to TRBD1 covers 9 bases. The germline gives CDR1 SGHAT, CDR2 FQDESV (reference sequence). This CDR3 region has 18 residues. J lost 7 bases, V lost 3 bases, and 15 bases had no gene match. CDR3: CASSFRQSGTGTIGELFF. CDR3 bases: TGTGCCAGCAGCTTTCGCCAATCCGGGACAGGGACTATCGGGGAGCTGTTTTTT.

Many counts were recorded for this clonotype. The rearrangement joins TRBV6-1 to TRBJ1-6; D not certain. V dropped 2 bases and J dropped 10 bases, with 9 bases sitting between them. The length of the CDR3 is 13 residues. Germline V lookup: CDR1 MNHNS, CDR2 SASEGT. The CDR3 reads CASSEQAGSPLHF. The CDR3 DNA reads TGTGCCAGCAGTGAACAGGCGGGCTCACCCCTCCACTTT.

This clonotype was recorded a few times. The J gene is TRBJ2-7, the V gene TRBV4-3; 9 bases agree with TRBD1. Germline V gives CDR1 LGHNA, CDR2 YSLEER. V was pared by 4 bases and J by 2 bases, with 12 bases of the junction left unmatched. The CDR3 is made up of 17 amino acids. CDR3 nucleotide sequence: TGCGCCAGCAGCCCTAATATCGCGGGACAGGGCCCCTACGAGCAGTACTTC. It translates to CASSPNIAGQGPYEQYF.

This clonotype was observed at least ten times. The chain couples TRBV2 to TRBJ2-7; D unresolved. The CDR3 is made up of 14 amino acids. Looked up from germline, CDR1 is SNHLY and CDR2 is FYNNEI. Between the trimmed V and J ends, which lost 0 bases and 5 bases, there was a span of 11 bases. CDR3 in DNA: TGTGCCAGCAGTGAAGCGCGGCAGGCTAACGAGCAGTACTTC. This codes for CASSEARQANEQYF.

In its sample, this clonotype was seen many times. This rearrangement joins TRBV27 to TRBJ2-2, with TRBD2 matching 11 bases. Germline lookup yields CDR1 MNHEY and CDR2 SMNVEV (reference sequence). This CDR3 spans 16 amino acids. Losses at the gene ends were 6 bases for V and 2 bases for J; bases not matched to a gene: 5. CDR3 sequence (DNA): TGTGCCAGCAGCCCGACTAGCGGGAAAAACACCGGGGAGCTGTTTTTT. As protein: CASSPTSGKNTGELFF.

This CDR3 reads CASSQDPTGETQYF. The CDR3 region has the DNA TGCGCCAGCAGCCAAGATCCGACAGGGGAGACCCAGTACTTC. The chain links TRBV4-1 to TRBJ2-5; 7 nucleotides align to TRBD1. This CDR3 comprises 14 residues. In germline, CDR1 is MGHRA, CDR2 YSYEKL. With V trimmed by 0 bases and J by 5 bases, 3 bases remained unmatched.

This clonotype was found many times. The chain carries TRBV20-1 and TRBJ2-5; D remains ambiguous. V was trimmed by 3 bases and J by 5 bases, leaving 10 bases between them. This CDR3 region has 12 residues. Looked up from germline, CDR1 is DFQATT and CDR2 is SNEGSKA (reference sequence). The DNA of the CDR3 is TGCAGTGCTAGGAGCCCTAGGGAGACCCAGTACTTC. It specifies CSARSPRETQYF.

This clonotype was observed at least ten times. In DNA form, the CDR3 reads TGCGCCAGCAGCTTGATAGAACCGAGGGGGAATGAGCAGTTCTTC. Translating gives CASSLIEPRGNEQFF. This chain uses TRBV5-1 with TRBJ2-1; D may be TRBD1 (6 bases). The V end was cut by 1 base, the J end by 7 bases, with 15 bases between. The CDR3 is 15 residues long. Germline V gene sequence: CDR1 SGHRS, CDR2 YFSETQ.

This clonotype has at least ten counts. The rearrangement joins TRBV6-5 to TRBJ2-7, with D hard to call. The CDR3 is 15 amino acids. V lost 0 bases to trimming and J lost 0 bases, with 9 bases between them. The V gene's germline CDR1 is MNHEY and CDR2 SVGAGI. The DNA for the CDR3 is TGTGCCAGCAGTTACTCATCAAGGACCTCCTACGAGCAGTACTTC. This sequence encodes CASSYSSRTSYEQYF.

This clonotype was observed a handful of times. The CDR3: CASSRDGAGGYTF. The DNA for the CDR3 is TGCGCCAGCAGCCGCGACGGCGCAGGTGGCTACACCTTC. The chain carries TRBV5-1 and TRBJ1-2; D remains unclear. CDR3 length equals 13 residues. Trimming stripped 4 bases from V and 7 bases from J, with 14 bases between. The germline V gene encodes CDR1 SGHRS and CDR2 YFSETQ.

Comment on this clonotype: Possible read error: a much larger clone is one base away. J is TRBJ1-1 and V is TRBV6-1, with D uncertain. CDR1 is MNHNS and CDR2 is SASEGT in the germline V gene. CDR3 size: 13 residues. Trimming took 5 bases from V and 9 from J, leaving 16 bases between them. The CDR3 coding sequence is TGTGCCAGCAGTCCTCCGGGGAGGCTACAAGCTTTCTTT. This gives the protein CASSPPGRLQAFF.

This chain connects TRBV20-1 to TRBJ2-1; 7 bases map to TRBD2. V shed 5 bases, J shed 7 bases, and the junction held 8 bases outside the gene matches. CDR3 length: 13 residues. Germline V CDR1 and CDR2: DFQATT, SNEGSKA (reference sequence). This chain's CDR3 is CSAGRAGRNEQFF. The CDR3 coding sequence is TGCAGTGCTGGGAGAGCGGGAAGAAATGAGCAGTTCTTC.

This clonotype was counted between two and nine times. The chain uses TRBV20-1 and TRBJ2-7, with 7 nucleotides matching TRBD2. Per germline, CDR1 DFQATT and CDR2 SNEGSKA (reference sequence). V gave up 6 bases and J gave up 3 bases; unmatched junction bases: 11. This CDR3 is 14 amino acids long. In DNA, the CDR3 is TGCAGTGCCAAGGATCTAGCGGAGTACTACGAGCAGTACTTC. Translating gives CSAKDLAEYYEQYF.

At least ten counts were recorded for this clonotype. The V call is TRBV20-1, the J call TRBJ1-1, with D maybe TRBD1 (6 bases). CDR1 is DFQATT, CDR2 SNEGSKA, per germline (reference sequence). This CDR3 is 11 amino acids long. Trimming pared 3 bases from V and 11 bases from J, leaving 13 bases between. In DNA, the CDR3 is TGCAGTGCTAGCCAGGGGTCGTTGGCTTTCTTT. This translates into CSASQGSLAFF.

This clonotype was counted ten times or more. The chain recombines TRBV6-2 or TRBV6-3 with TRBJ1-1; possible D gene TRBD1, 6 bases. CDR1 is MNHEY, CDR2 SVGEGT, per germline. Trimming cost V 4 bases and J 7 bases, with 19 bases left between them. This CDR3 has 15 amino acids. CDR3 coding DNA: TGTGCCAGCAGTTCATACCGAAGCAGGGGCCTTGAAGCTTTCTTT. Translating it yields CASSSYRSRGLEAFF.

This clonotype has at least ten counts. The chain recombines TRBV5-1 with TRBJ1-1, with 10 bases aligning to TRBD1. The CDR3 consists of 16 residues. The junction had 6 bases not matched to a gene; V was cut back by 4 bases and J by 0 bases. The germline gives CDR1 SGHRS, CDR2 YFSETQ. CDR3 coding DNA: TGCGCCAGCAGCCCAGGACAGGGGGTATTGAACACTGAAGCTTTCTTT. It translates to CASSPGQGVLNTEAFF.

Concerning this clonotype itself: A read error is possible here, since a much larger clone lies one base away. The rearrangement joins TRBV20-1 to TRBJ2-5; TRBD2 aligns across 7 bases. Per the germline V gene, CDR1 is DFQATT and CDR2 is SNEGSKA (reference sequence). The CDR3 length is 16 residues. The CDR3 nucleotides read TGCTGTGCTAGAGAAGTTTGGACTAGGACGCAAGAGACCCAGTACTTC. It encodes CCAREVWTRTQETQYF.

This clonotype appeared many times. V and J are TRBV12-3 or TRBV12-4 and TRBJ1-2, with 10 positions matching TRBD1. V shed 5 bases, J shed 6 bases, and the junction held 6 bases outside the gene matches. This CDR3 has 14 residues. The CDR3, as DNA: TGTGCCAGCAGTCCAGACAGGGGGCCCCATGGCTACACCTTC. It yields the protein CASSPDRGPHGYTF.